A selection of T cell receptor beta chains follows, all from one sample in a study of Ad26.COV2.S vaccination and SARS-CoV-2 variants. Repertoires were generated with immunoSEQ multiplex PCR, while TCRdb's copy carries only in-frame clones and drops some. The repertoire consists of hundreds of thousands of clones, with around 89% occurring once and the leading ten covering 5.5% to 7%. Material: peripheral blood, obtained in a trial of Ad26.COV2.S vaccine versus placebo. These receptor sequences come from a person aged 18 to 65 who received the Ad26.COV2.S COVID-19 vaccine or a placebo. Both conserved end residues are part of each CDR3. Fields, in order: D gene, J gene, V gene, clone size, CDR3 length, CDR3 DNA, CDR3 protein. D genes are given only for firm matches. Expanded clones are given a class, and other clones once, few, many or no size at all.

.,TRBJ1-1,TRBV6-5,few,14,TGTGCCAGCAGTAACGCCGACACGGGGGCTGAAGCTTTCTTT,CASSNADTGAEAFF
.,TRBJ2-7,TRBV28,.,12,TGTGCCAGCAGTTTTGAGGTATACGAGCAGTACTTC,CASSFEVYEQYF
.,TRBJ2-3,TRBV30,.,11,TGTGCCTGGGGTAGCACAGATACGCAGTATTTT,CAWGSTDTQYF
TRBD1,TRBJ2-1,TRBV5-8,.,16,TGTGCCAGCAGCTTCGGGACAGGGAAATTTGGCGATGAGCAGTTCTTC,CASSFGTGKFGDEQFF
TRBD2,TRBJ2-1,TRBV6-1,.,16,TGTGCCAGCAGTGACACTCCCGGGACTATCTACAATGAGCAGTTCTTC,CASSDTPGTIYNEQFF
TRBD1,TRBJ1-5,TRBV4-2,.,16,TGTGCCAGCAGCCAAGAGGGGACAGGGGGTCAACAGCCCCAGCATTTT,CASSQEGTGGQQPQHF
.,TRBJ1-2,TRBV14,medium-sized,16,TGTGCCAGCAGCTACCTCTTGGCAGCGAGTAACTATGGCTACACCTTC,CASSYLLAASNYGYTF
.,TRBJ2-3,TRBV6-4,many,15,TGTGCCAGCAGTGACTCAAACGGGGGCACAGATACGCAGTATTTT,CASSDSNGGTDTQYF
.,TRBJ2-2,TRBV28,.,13,TGTGCCAGCAATAGAGCGAACACCGGGGAGCTGTTTTTT,CASNRANTGELFF
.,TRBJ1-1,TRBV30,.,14,TGTGCCTGGGGGCATACAATGGGGAACACTGAAGCTTTCTTT,CAWGHTMGNTEAFF
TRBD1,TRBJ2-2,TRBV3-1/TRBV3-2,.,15,TGTGCCAGCAGCCGGCTCGGTGGACAGGCGGAAGAGCTGTTTTTT,CASSRLGGQAEELFF
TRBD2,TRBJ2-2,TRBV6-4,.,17,TGTGCCAGCAGCAGGACTAGCGGGGGATCGAACACCGGGGAGCTGTTTTTT,CASSRTSGGSNTGELFF
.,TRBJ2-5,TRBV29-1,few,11,TGCAGCGTTGAAGAGAGGCAGACCCAGTACTTC,CSVEERQTQYF
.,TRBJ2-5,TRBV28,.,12,TGTGCCAGCAGTTTTCTTCAAGAGACCCAGTACTTC,CASSFLQETQYF
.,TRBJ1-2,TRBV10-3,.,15,TGTGCCATCAGTGATCCCCAGGCGACTAACTATGGCTACACCTTC,CAISDPQATNYGYTF
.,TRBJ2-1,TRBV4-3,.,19,TGCGCCAGCAGCCAAGATAGCCATATGAGCGGGCCTACCTACAATGAGCAGTTCTTC,CASSQDSHMSGPTYNEQFF
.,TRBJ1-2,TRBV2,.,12,TGTGCCAGCGTAGGGGGAAACTATGGCTACACCTTC,CASVGGNYGYTF
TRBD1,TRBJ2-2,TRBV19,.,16,TGTGCCAGTAGTTCAAGGGACAGGGGGGACACCGGGGAGCTGTTTTTT,CASSSRDRGDTGELFF
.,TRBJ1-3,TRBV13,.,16,TGTGCCAGCAGCCCCGCCGGTGGGGGTGGAGGAAACACCATATATTTT,CASSPAGGGGGNTIYF
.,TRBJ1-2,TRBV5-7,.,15,TGTGCCAGCAGCTTGGAGGCGGGTAGCGTCTATGGCTACACCTTC,CASSLEAGSVYGYTF
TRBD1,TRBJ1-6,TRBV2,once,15,TGTGCCAGCAGGGGGGGACAGGCACCTAATTCACCCCTCCACTTT,CASRGGQAPNSPLHF
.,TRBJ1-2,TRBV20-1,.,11,TGCAGTGCTAGAGTCGCCGGAAGCTACACCTTC,CSARVAGSYTF
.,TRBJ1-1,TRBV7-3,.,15,TGTGCCAGCTCCTCTCATGGACAGACCTTCACTGAAGCTTTCTTT,CASSSHGQTFTEAFF
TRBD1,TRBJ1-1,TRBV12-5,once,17,TGTGCTAGTGGTTTGGTACGCACAGGGGGCGAATTCACTGAAGCTTTCTTT,CASGLVRTGGEFTEAFF